This T cell receptor (beta chain) derives from a study of T cell responses to AZD1222 COVID-19 vaccine. Study-wide results and limits: The study sampled repertoires only after the peak T cell response.

Comment on this clone: Its target is not known.

The method was immunoSEQ multiplex PCR; TCRdb's version includes in-frame clones alone and lacks a portion of them. Here the sample spans 150,000 to 200,000 clones, 94% being singletons. The sequence was collected from an adult who received the AZD1222 COVID-19 vaccine. Source: peripheral blood, taken 28 days after the second AZD1222 dose.

The CDR3 nucleotides read TGTGCCAGCAGTGGGACAGGGAGCAATCAGCCCCAGCATTTT. Its translation is CASSGTGSNQPQHF. J is TRBJ1-5 and V is TRBV2; 8 bases fit TRBD1. Germline values: CDR1 SNHLY, CDR2 FYNNEI. The CDR3 is 14 amino acids. J was trimmed by 1 base and V by 4 bases; bases with no gene match: 0.